The rows below give T cell receptor beta chains drawn from one sample of a study of T cell responses to AZD1222 COVID-19 vaccine. TCRdb keeps only in-frame clones here, not all; method: immunoSEQ multiplex PCR. The data contain some 180,000 clones, roughly 91% of them singletons. Sequences were derived from peripheral blood, sampled 28 days after the second dose of the MenACWY control vaccine. The receptors were gathered from an adult who received the MenACWY meningococcal vaccine as a control. Both conserved end residues are part of each CDR3. The D gene is left open where the match is weak. Clone size is shown for a subset of rows, as once, few, many or a class of expanded clone.

DNA | CDR3 | J | size | D | V
TGTGCCAGTAGTACATGGGCCGGTGGGACAGGGAGTTATCAGCCCCAGCATTTT | CASSTWAGGTGSYQPQHF | TRBJ1-5 | once | TRBD1 | TRBV19
TGTGCCAGCAGCTCAGGGGGACTTAATGAAAAACTGTTTTTT | CASSSGGLNEKLFF | TRBJ1-4 | . | TRBD1 | TRBV7-9
TGTGCCAGCAGCTTAGGTACAGGGCGTGAAAAACTGTTTTTT | CASSLGTGREKLFF | TRBJ1-4 | . | . | TRBV7-2
TGTGCCAGCAGACGACAGGGTAATAGCAATCAGCCCCAGCATTTT | CASRRQGNSNQPQHF | TRBJ1-5 | . | TRBD1 | TRBV2
TGCAGCGTTGAATGGGGAAGCGACAGGTCGAGGGCTTTCTTT | CSVEWGSDRSRAFF | TRBJ1-1 | . | . | TRBV29-1
TGTGCCAGCAGGCCCTATAACAATGAAAAACTGTTTTTT | CASRPYNNEKLFF | TRBJ1-4 | . | . | TRBV6-6
TGTGCCTGGAGTCCCACCTTTGACAGGGGGAATTCACCCCTCCACTTT | CAWSPTFDRGNSPLHF | TRBJ1-6 | . | TRBD1 | TRBV30
TGTGCCAGCAGTGTCGCAGGGGGGATCTACGAGCAGTACTTC | CASSVAGGIYEQYF | TRBJ2-7 | . | . | TRBV28
TGTGCCAGCCCAAGGGGCCCGGGCACTGAAGCTTTCTTT | CASPRGPGTEAFF | TRBJ1-1 | . | . | TRBV6-6
TGTGCCAGCAGTCGAAGCAGGGTAATGAACACTGAAGCTTTCTTT | CASSRSRVMNTEAFF | TRBJ1-1 | . | . | TRBV27
TGTGCCAGCAGCCCTCTTATAGGGACAGCGTTAAACACTGAAGCTTTCTTT | CASSPLIGTALNTEAFF | TRBJ1-1 | few | TRBD1 | TRBV4-2
TGTGCCGCCCAAGGGAACACCGGGGAGCTGTTTTTT | CAAQGNTGELFF | TRBJ2-2 | . | . | TRBV24-1
TGTGCCAGCAGCCCGAAGACCGGGAACTATGGCTACACCTTC | CASSPKTGNYGYTF | TRBJ1-2 | . | . | TRBV5-6
TGTGCCAGCAGCAGCAGAAGAAATCAGCCCCAGCATTTT | CASSSRRNQPQHF | TRBJ1-5 | once | . | TRBV12-3/TRBV12-4
TGCGCCAGCAGCTTGGAAGCAAACACAGATACGCAGTATTTT | CASSLEANTDTQYF | TRBJ2-3 | . | . | TRBV5-1
TGTGCCAGCAAAATTGGCCTAGCGGGGGTCAATGAGCAGTTCTTC | CASKIGLAGVNEQFF | TRBJ2-1 | . | TRBD2 | TRBV6-5
TGTGCCAGCAGTTTAGGTAGCGGAGCAAACACCGGGGAGCTGTTTTTT | CASSLGSGANTGELFF | TRBJ2-2 | once | . | TRBV27
TGCGCCAGCACTTCAACCGGGGGAAACACCATATATTTT | CASTSTGGNTIYF | TRBJ1-3 | . | . | TRBV10-2
TGTGCCAGCACCTTAGGGGTTGCAGGCTACGAGCAGTACTTC | CASTLGVAGYEQYF | TRBJ2-7 | . | . | TRBV6-5
TGCGCCAGCAGCCAAACGACAGGGGGGACCTACGAGCAGTACTTC | CASSQTTGGTYEQYF | TRBJ2-7 | . | TRBD1 | TRBV4-3
TGTGCCAGTAGTATACCCCGCGGGGGGGCGCGGAGCACTGAAGCTTTCTTT | CASSIPRGGARSTEAFF | TRBJ1-1 | . | . | TRBV19
TGTGCCAGCAGCTTAGCTGGGGCAAATGAGCAGTTCTTC | CASSLAGANEQFF | TRBJ2-1 | few | . | TRBV7-9
TGTGCCAGCAGCTTCCCAGGGGGCCGCGGGTACGAGCAGTACTTC | CASSFPGGRGYEQYF | TRBJ2-7 | . | TRBD1 | TRBV7-8
TGTGCCAGCAGCAAAGAAGGGGGCGGTAATGAAAAACTGTTTTTT | CASSKEGGGNEKLFF | TRBJ1-4 | once | . | TRBV21-1
TGTGCCAGCTCACCCTCGACGGGGGAAGCTTTCTTT | CASSPSTGEAFF | TRBJ1-1 | . | . | TRBV18
TGTGCCAGCAGCCAAGAATCCAGCGGGGGACAAGAGACCCAGTACTTC | CASSQESSGGQETQYF | TRBJ2-5 | . | TRBD2 | TRBV4-2
TGTGCCAGCAGCTTAGCTAGGGACGGGAACACTGAAGCTTTCTTT | CASSLARDGNTEAFF | TRBJ1-1 | . | . | TRBV7-6
TGTGCCAGCAGCAAATATGGGACAGCATATAATTCACCCCTCCACTTT | CASSKYGTAYNSPLHF | TRBJ1-6 | . | TRBD1 | TRBV13
TGTGCCAGCTCACCGACAATTGGGGGTTGGGGCACTGAAGCTTTCTTT | CASSPTIGGWGTEAFF | TRBJ1-1 | . | . | TRBV18
TGTGCCAGCAGTGAGGCCACAGGGGGCTATGGCTACACCTTC | CASSEATGGYGYTF | TRBJ1-2 | . | TRBD1 | TRBV6-4
TGCGCCAGCAGCCAAGCTAGCGGGGGGGCGGTTAATACGCAGTATTTT | CASSQASGGAVNTQYF | TRBJ2-3 | . | TRBD2 | TRBV4-3
TGTGCCATCAGTGAACAGGGCGTCTATGGCTACACCTTC | CAISEQGVYGYTF | TRBJ1-2 | . | . | TRBV10-3
TGCGCCAGCAGCTGGGGACAGAGCTCCTACAATGAGCAGTTCTTC | CASSWGQSSYNEQFF | TRBJ2-1 | . | TRBD1 | TRBV4-3
TGTGCCAGCAGCCAAGATTTCAGGGGGGCGCGTGTCAGAACTGGCTACACCTTC | CASSQDFRGARVRTGYTF | TRBJ1-2 | . | TRBD1 | TRBV3-1/TRBV3-2
TGCAGCGCCGCAATTTACAGGGGTGCCTATGGCTACACCTTC | CSAAIYRGAYGYTF | TRBJ1-2 | . | TRBD1 | TRBV29-1
TGTGCCAGCAGCTCGGCCGGGGGCCACGAGCAGTACTTC | CASSSAGGHEQYF | TRBJ2-7 | . | . | TRBV13
TGTGCCAGCAGTGCCGAGGGGGGGCCCACTGAAGCTTTCTTT | CASSAEGGPTEAFF | TRBJ1-1 | . | . | TRBV6-4
TGTGCCAGCAGTTCGGGGGGGGCGGAGCGCGGTCCTGAAGCTTTCTTT | CASSSGGAERGPEAFF | TRBJ1-1 | . | . | TRBV28
TGTGCCAGCAGCCTCCCACAGGAATATGGCTACACCTTC | CASSLPQEYGYTF | TRBJ1-2 | . | . | TRBV13
TGTGCCAGCAGCGGGGGGCGCGTAAGAACCGGGGAGCTGTTTTTT | CASSGGRVRTGELFF | TRBJ2-2 | . | . | TRBV6-5
TGCGCCAGCAGCCTAGGGGCCGGACATAACTATGGCTACACCTTC | CASSLGAGHNYGYTF | TRBJ1-2 | . | . | TRBV4-3
TGCAGCGTTGAAGTGAGCAGGTCCCTGTGGACCCAGTACTTC | CSVEVSRSLWTQYF | TRBJ2-5 | . | . | TRBV29-1
TGTGCCAGTAGTGGGACAGGGGGCACCGGGGAGCTGTTTTTT | CASSGTGGTGELFF | TRBJ2-2 | . | TRBD1 | TRBV19
TGTGCCAGCAGCTTAGATCACAGGATCGAGCAGTACTTC | CASSLDHRIEQYF | TRBJ2-7 | . | . | TRBV11-2
TGTGCCAGTAGCGAAGGACAGGGAAATGAAAAACTGTTTTTT | CASSEGQGNEKLFF | TRBJ1-4 | few | TRBD1 | TRBV19
TGTGCCAGCAGCCAACAGGGGAGAGAAGGGCAGTACTTC | CASSQQGREGQYF | TRBJ2-7 | . | TRBD1 | TRBV7-9
TGTGCCAGCAGCGCCAGAGAAGGAGGCAGGGACGAGCAGTACTTC | CASSAREGGRDEQYF | TRBJ2-7 | . | . | TRBV7-9
TGTGCCTGGAGGTGGACGATGGGACTAGCGGGGGGGACGGAGACCCAGTACTTC | CAWRWTMGLAGGTETQYF | TRBJ2-5 | . | TRBD2 | TRBV30
TGTGCCTGGACTCGGGCGGGGACCGCCTCCTACGAGCAGTACTTC | CAWTRAGTASYEQYF | TRBJ2-7 | . | . | TRBV30
TGTGCCAGCAGCGTACAAAGTAGGCTGGACCAGGCTGGCTACACCTTC | CASSVQSRLDQAGYTF | TRBJ1-2 | . | . | TRBV9
TGTGCCAGCAGCGGACAAGGGGGGAGCACTGAAGCTTTCTTT | CASSGQGGSTEAFF | TRBJ1-1 | . | . | TRBV7-2